These 6 T cell receptor beta chains were all obtained from the same sample, sequenced in a study of cytomegalovirus exposure and HLA in healthy donors. The PCR made use of 60 Vbeta and 13 Jbeta primers. Repertoires were generated with immunoSEQ multiplex PCR, while TCRdb's copy carries only in-frame clones and drops some. Of about 180,000 clones in the sample, about 80% were seen once. The sample was PBMCs. The origin of the receptors is a woman in her thirties or forties in good health and CMV-seronegative.

This rearrangement joins TRBV6-1 to TRBJ2-7; 11 nucleotides line up with TRBD1. V shed 4 bases, J shed 7 bases, and the junction held 9 bases outside the gene matches. This CDR3 is built from 15 residues. Germline values: CDR1 MNHNS, CDR2 SASEGT. The CDR3 region has the DNA TGTGCCAGCAGTGCCCGGACAGGGGGCCTTCGGGAGCAGTACTTC. This gives the protein CASSARTGGLREQYF.

The V gene is TRBV5-1, the J gene TRBJ2-2, with 7 positions matching TRBD2. The CDR3 has 15 amino acids. CDR1 SGHRS and CDR2 YFSETQ come from the germline V gene. V was pared by 4 bases and J by 2 bases, with 5 bases of the junction left unmatched. The CDR3 here is CASSPGLQNTGELFF. CDR3 DNA: TGCGCCAGCAGCCCGGGACTACAAAACACCGGGGAGCTGTTTTTT.

This chain connects TRBV2 to TRBJ1-1, with TRBD1 as a possible D gene (6 bases). The V end lost 6 bases, the J end lost 1 base, and 15 bases lay between the germline ends. CDR1 is SNHLY and CDR2 is FYNNEI in the germline V gene. This CDR3 is 15 amino acids long. The CDR3 nucleotides are TGTGCCAGCAGGCTTCCCACAGGGAGGAACACTGAAGCTTTCTTT. Protein: CASRLPTGRNTEAFF.

The genes are TRBV19 and TRBJ2-7; D is perhaps TRBD2 (6 bases). Trimming removed 5 bases from V and 0 bases from J, with 11 bases in between. The CDR3 is made up of 14 amino acids. Germline-derived CDR1 and CDR2 are LNHDA and SQIVND (reference sequence). The CDR3 loop reads CASSGGIPSYEQYF. The DNA for the CDR3 is TGTGCCAGTAGTGGAGGGATCCCCTCCTACGAGCAGTACTTC. The variable domain in full, with the rest retrieved from reference TRBV19 and TRBJ2-7, is DGGITQSPKYLFRKEGQNVTLSCEQNLNHDAMYWYRQDPGQGLRLIYYSQIVNDFQKGDIAEGYSVSREKKESFPLTVTSAQKNPTAFYLCASSGGIPSYEQYFGPGTRLTVT.

This chain links TRBV2 with TRBJ1-5; a weak D match, TRBD1 (5 bases). CDR3 length: 18 amino acids. Trimming removed 7 bases from V and 2 bases from J, with 24 bases in between. CDR1 is SNHLY and CDR2 is FYNNEI in the germline V gene. CDR3 sequence reads: CASKWGGTGVVGNQPQHF. The CDR3 DNA reads as TGTGCCAGCAAGTGGGGAGGTACGGGGGTCGTGGGCAATCAGCCCCAGCATTTT. Full variable domain (missing parts from reference TRBV2 and TRBJ1-5): EPEVTQTPSHQVTQMGQEVILRCVPISNHLYFYWYRQILGQKVEFLVSFYNNEISEKSEIFDDQFSVERPDGSNFTLKIRSTKLEDSAMYFCASKWGGTGVVGNQPQHFGDGTRLSIL.

This clone has ten or more counts. The chain couples TRBV27 to TRBJ1-1; the match to TRBD1 covers 10 bases. V lost 5 bases and J lost 1; bases outside the gene matches: 10. CDR1 and CDR2 from the germline V gene are MNHEY and SMNVEV (reference sequence). This CDR3 is 17 amino acids long. The CDR3 DNA reads as TGTGCCAGCAGTCCCCGGGGAGGGGACAGGGGGAACACTGAAGCTTTCTTT. It translates to CASSPRGGDRGNTEAFF.